This T cell receptor (beta chain) was obtained from a study of cytomegalovirus exposure and HLA in healthy donors. This clone was counted between two and nine times. PCR used 60 Vbeta primers and 13 Jbeta primers. Profiled with immunoSEQ multiplex PCR; TCRdb holds only in-frame clones, not every one. The sample records approximately 210,000 clones, around 74% being singletons. There are 14 residues in the CDR3. Per germline, CDR1 LGHNA and CDR2 YSLEER. V gave up 5 bases and J gave up 6 bases; unmatched junction bases: 4. The TCR was taken from a girl aged 5-17 years in good health and CMV-seropositive. The rearrangement uses TRBV4-3 and TRBJ1-4; 9 nucleotides match TRBD1. The sequenced sample was PBMCs. The chain's CDR3 is CASSARDRDEKLFF. CDR3 coding DNA: TGCGCCAGCAGCGCACGGGACAGGGATGAAAAACTGTTTTTT.